This T cell receptor beta chain was found in a study of T cells in Graves' hyperthyroidism and ophthalmopathy. Study-level findings and limits: Ophthalmopathy prediction by the model preceded onset by a median about 6.3 months.

TCR beta CDR3 regions were amplified from RNA. The TCR CDR3 first-round RT-PCR relied on the HTBI primer set. TCRdb re-derived calls from the multiplex PCR reads in MiXCR, one entry per CDR3 protein. The profile shows around 210,000 distinct CDR3 sequences, about a sixth of them singletons. Comment on this clonotype: Its matching antigen is unknown.

Uncontrolled infections, other autoimmune diseases, pregnancy or lactation led to exclusion of patients. Orbital computed tomography, thyroid ultrasound, serum thyroxine and TRAb, and clinical symptoms together informed the diagnoses. A roughly 10 ml volume of fresh peripheral blood provided the PBMCs. Sequences were obtained from blood. The sequence derives from a woman aged 50 to 65 with Graves' hyperthyroidism.

The DNA of the CDR3 is TGTGCCAGCAGTTACTCGAAGGGGAGCAATCAGCCCCAGCATTTT. Its translation: CASSYSKGSNQPQHF. J is TRBJ1-5 and V is TRBV6-2 or TRBV6-3, with a possible D match to TRBD1 (5 bases). Germline CDR1 MNHEY, CDR2 SVGEGT. The V end lost 0 bases, the J end lost 1 base, and 7 bases lay between the germline ends. The length of the CDR3 is 15 residues.